This TCR beta chain was found in a study of neurological immune-mediated disorders. Notes on the study in general: Whereas HTLV-1-associated myelopathy showed the most TCR clonal expansion, multiple sclerosis showed the least, with levels below those of healthy controls.

This clonotype was observed at least ten times. Its antigen is still unknown. 5'RACE with 10-nucleotide random UMIs produced the cDNA. Over 190 million TCR-beta sequences from 15-18 subjects were obtained in each sequencing run. Each CDR3 protein gets one entry after TCRdb re-called the 5' RACE reads with MiXCR. The sample shows some 60,000 distinct CDR3 sequences, roughly 10% of them seen only once. CDR1 and CDR2 (germline): MNHEY, SVGEGT. The CDR3 runs to 14 residues. Between the trimmed V and J ends, which lost 2 bases and 7 bases, there was a span of 12 bases. Indicated time point: longitudinal time-point 1 (baseline). Stored at -80 C, 2 million PBMCs were the source of the unsorted libraries.

The clonotype originates from a male donor with HTLV-1-associated myelopathy (HAM/TSP). The chain links TRBV6-2 or TRBV6-3 to TRBJ1-5; D is ambiguous. The sequenced sample consisted of PBMCs. This chain's CDR3 is CASSYVGRGQPQHF. The CDR3 coding sequence is TGTGCCAGCAGTTACGTAGGAAGAGGCCAGCCCCAGCATTTT.